The rows below give T cell receptor beta chains drawn from one sample of a study of CD8 T cells in Susac syndrome. TCRdb passed the immunoSEQ multiplex PCR reads through MiXCR, listing each CDR3 protein once. The sample lists about 300,000 distinct CDR3 sequences, approximately 90% occurring once. The sample was CD8+ T cells from PBMCs. The receptors stem from a human donor with multiple sclerosis. Each CDR3 is given with its conserved first and last residue. The order of the fields is CDR3 DNA, CDR3 protein, J gene, D gene, clone size, V gene. A D gene is named only where the DNA matches it firmly. A clone size is listed for some rows: how often the clone was seen (once, few, many), or a class if it is expanded.

cdr3_nt: TGTGCCAGCAGCGTAGGCGGAGGGGGCACTGGAGGCTACACCTTC
cdr3_aa: CASSVGGGGTGGYTF
j_call: TRBJ1-2
d_call: TRBD1
clone_size: NA
v_call: TRBV9

cdr3_nt: TGTGCCAGCAGCTTGGGGCCTCAGCGGGAGCGGTTCTTC
cdr3_aa: CASSLGPQRERFF
j_call: TRBJ2-1
d_call: TRBD2
clone_size: NA
v_call: TRBV5-6

cdr3_nt: TGTGCCAGCGAGTGGGGGGGCGTACGAACTGAAGCTTTCTTT
cdr3_aa: CASEWGGVRTEAFF
j_call: TRBJ1-1
d_call: NA
clone_size: NA
v_call: TRBV19

cdr3_nt: TGTGCCAGCAGTGCCCGACTAGCGGGAGAGTGGGGCTCCTACGAGCAGTACTTC
cdr3_aa: CASSARLAGEWGSYEQYF
j_call: TRBJ2-7
d_call: TRBD2
clone_size: NA
v_call: TRBV25-1

cdr3_nt: TGTGCCAGCAGCACAGTCACAGATACGCAGTATTTT
cdr3_aa: CASSTVTDTQYF
j_call: TRBJ2-3
d_call: NA
clone_size: NA
v_call: TRBV12-3/TRBV12-4

cdr3_nt: TGTGCCAGCAGCTTAGCCTCAGGGGGCTACCCACTTACAACTAATGAAAAACTGTTTTTT
cdr3_aa: CASSLASGGYPLTTNEKLFF
j_call: TRBJ1-4
d_call: TRBD1
clone_size: NA
v_call: TRBV11-1

cdr3_nt: TGTGCCAGTGTCAGGGGAAGCAATCAGCCCCAGCATTTT
cdr3_aa: CASVRGSNQPQHF
j_call: TRBJ1-5
d_call: NA
clone_size: NA
v_call: TRBV19

cdr3_nt: TGTGCCAGCTCACCACCTCTGGGGTATGAGCAGTTCTTC
cdr3_aa: CASSPPLGYEQFF
j_call: TRBJ2-1
d_call: NA
clone_size: NA
v_call: TRBV18

cdr3_nt: TGTGCCAGCAGCTTAGCTGCCATAGCGAGGACCTACAATGAGCAGTTCTTC
cdr3_aa: CASSLAAIARTYNEQFF
j_call: TRBJ2-1
d_call: NA
clone_size: once
v_call: TRBV7-2

cdr3_nt: TGTGCCACCAGCAATGCGGGGCTAGCGGGAGACTACGAGCAGTACTTC
cdr3_aa: CATSNAGLAGDYEQYF
j_call: TRBJ2-7
d_call: TRBD2
clone_size: NA
v_call: TRBV15

cdr3_nt: TGTGCCAGCAGGCCCTGGGGGGCTAGCAATCAGCCCCAGCATTTT
cdr3_aa: CASRPWGASNQPQHF
j_call: TRBJ1-5
d_call: NA
clone_size: NA
v_call: TRBV27

cdr3_nt: TGTGCCAGCCGAATCAGCTCCTACAATGAGCAGTTCTTC
cdr3_aa: CASRISSYNEQFF
j_call: TRBJ2-1
d_call: NA
clone_size: NA
v_call: TRBV2

cdr3_nt: TGTGCCAGTAGTGAATCCCTGGAAGGACTCTCTGGAAACACCATATATTTT
cdr3_aa: CASSESLEGLSGNTIYF
j_call: TRBJ1-3
d_call: NA
clone_size: NA
v_call: TRBV19

cdr3_nt: TGTGCCAGCAGCGTTCGACAGGGTCGAGACGAAAAACTGTTTTTT
cdr3_aa: CASSVRQGRDEKLFF
j_call: TRBJ1-4
d_call: TRBD1
clone_size: NA
v_call: TRBV7-9

cdr3_nt: TGCGCCAGCAGCCTCGGGTCCGAGAACACTGAAGCTTTCTTT
cdr3_aa: CASSLGSENTEAFF
j_call: TRBJ1-1
d_call: NA
clone_size: NA
v_call: TRBV4-3

cdr3_nt: TGTGCCAGTAGTCTAGCGGGGGGGACCAATGAGCAGTTCTTC
cdr3_aa: CASSLAGGTNEQFF
j_call: TRBJ2-1
d_call: TRBD2
clone_size: few
v_call: TRBV19

cdr3_nt: TGCAGCGTAACAGGGGGCTTGAGCGAAGCTTTCTTT
cdr3_aa: CSVTGGLSEAFF
j_call: TRBJ1-1
d_call: TRBD1
clone_size: NA
v_call: TRBV29-1

cdr3_nt: TGTGCCAGCGCGGGGCCCGTTTTTCCCTACGAGCAGTACTTC
cdr3_aa: CASAGPVFPYEQYF
j_call: TRBJ2-7
d_call: NA
clone_size: once
v_call: TRBV12-3/TRBV12-4

cdr3_nt: TGTGCCAGTAGTATTTGGATTTGGACTGAAGCTTTCTTT
cdr3_aa: CASSIWIWTEAFF
j_call: TRBJ1-1
d_call: NA
clone_size: NA
v_call: TRBV19

cdr3_nt: TGCAGTGCTAGACCTTTAGCGGGAGCCCAAGAGACCCAGTACTTC
cdr3_aa: CSARPLAGAQETQYF
j_call: TRBJ2-5
d_call: TRBD2
clone_size: NA
v_call: TRBV20-1

cdr3_nt: TGTGCCAGCACTCCCGGACAATCCTACAATGAGCAGTTCTTC
cdr3_aa: CASTPGQSYNEQFF
j_call: TRBJ2-1
d_call: NA
clone_size: NA
v_call: TRBV12-3/TRBV12-4

cdr3_nt: TGTGCCAGTAGTCTAACACAGGGGGGACTCTACGAGCAGTACTTC
cdr3_aa: CASSLTQGGLYEQYF
j_call: TRBJ2-7
d_call: TRBD1
clone_size: NA
v_call: TRBV19

cdr3_nt: TGTGCCAGCAGCTTAGCGTCGTCAGGGGGGCCCCAAGAGACCCAGTACTTC
cdr3_aa: CASSLASSGGPQETQYF
j_call: TRBJ2-5
d_call: NA
clone_size: NA
v_call: TRBV7-9

cdr3_nt: TGCGCCAGCAGCCAAGCGGGGGGGGTAGACACCGGGGAGCTGTTTTTT
cdr3_aa: CASSQAGGVDTGELFF
j_call: TRBJ2-2
d_call: TRBD2
clone_size: NA
v_call: TRBV4-1

cdr3_nt: TGCAGCGTTGTCTCGGGAACTGAAGCTTTCTTT
cdr3_aa: CSVVSGTEAFF
j_call: TRBJ1-1
d_call: NA
clone_size: few
v_call: TRBV29-1

cdr3_nt: TGTGCCAGCAGTGAGAAAACGCAGTATTTT
cdr3_aa: CASSEKTQYF
j_call: TRBJ2-3
d_call: NA
clone_size: NA
v_call: TRBV25-1

cdr3_nt: TGCGCCAGCAGCCGCGAATGGGTGGGTCCCCTCTGGGAACTGTTTTTT
cdr3_aa: CASSREWVGPLWELFF
j_call: TRBJ1-4
d_call: NA
clone_size: NA
v_call: TRBV4-3

cdr3_nt: TGCAGCGGTGTGAGGACTGTATCCTACAATGAGCAGTTCTTC
cdr3_aa: CSGVRTVSYNEQFF
j_call: TRBJ2-1
d_call: NA
clone_size: NA
v_call: TRBV29-1

cdr3_nt: TGCAGCGTTGAAGATGGCACTCTCAGCGGGAGGGCCCACAATGAGCAGTTCTTC
cdr3_aa: CSVEDGTLSGRAHNEQFF
j_call: TRBJ2-1
d_call: TRBD2
clone_size: NA
v_call: TRBV29-1

cdr3_nt: TGCGCCAGCAGCTTGCTACCGGGACAGAACCTTTATGGCTACACCTTC
cdr3_aa: CASSLLPGQNLYGYTF
j_call: TRBJ1-2
d_call: TRBD1
clone_size: NA
v_call: TRBV5-1

cdr3_nt: TGTGCCAGCAGCTCCCGGGACGCCGATGGGGATACGCAGTATTTT
cdr3_aa: CASSSRDADGDTQYF
j_call: TRBJ2-3
d_call: NA
clone_size: NA
v_call: TRBV5-4

cdr3_nt: TGCAGCGTTGAAGAAGTACGACAGGGGGATGGCTACACCTTC
cdr3_aa: CSVEEVRQGDGYTF
j_call: TRBJ1-2
d_call: TRBD1
clone_size: few
v_call: TRBV29-1

cdr3_nt: TGTGCCAGCAGTGACGGGGGGCCCGGATCCTACAATGAGCAGTTCTTC
cdr3_aa: CASSDGGPGSYNEQFF
j_call: TRBJ2-1
d_call: NA
clone_size: NA
v_call: TRBV2

cdr3_nt: TGCAGTGCTAGGGGGGCTGACAACAAAAACATTCAGTACTTC
cdr3_aa: CSARGADNKNIQYF
j_call: TRBJ2-4
d_call: NA
clone_size: NA
v_call: TRBV20-1

cdr3_nt: TGTGCCAGCAGTCCACGTCCCCAGGGAGAACGTAGCTACGAGCAGTACTTC
cdr3_aa: CASSPRPQGERSYEQYF
j_call: TRBJ2-7
d_call: NA
clone_size: NA
v_call: TRBV12-3/TRBV12-4

cdr3_nt: TGTGCCAGCAGTCCGGGACTTACTTACAATGAGCAGTTCTTC
cdr3_aa: CASSPGLTYNEQFF
j_call: TRBJ2-1
d_call: NA
clone_size: NA
v_call: TRBV12-3/TRBV12-4

cdr3_nt: TGTGCCTGGAGTTATCGGGGGGGCTTTCCGGAAGGGACCGGGGAGCTGTTTTTT
cdr3_aa: CAWSYRGGFPEGTGELFF
j_call: TRBJ2-2
d_call: TRBD2
clone_size: NA
v_call: TRBV30

cdr3_nt: TGTGCCAGCAGTTACCCGATGCCGGCCGGTAATGAGCAGTTCTTC
cdr3_aa: CASSYPMPAGNEQFF
j_call: TRBJ2-1
d_call: NA
clone_size: NA
v_call: TRBV6-6

cdr3_nt: TGTGCCAGCAGCGCCGGACAGGGGAGCTCCTACGAGCAGTACTTC
cdr3_aa: CASSAGQGSSYEQYF
j_call: TRBJ2-7
d_call: TRBD1
clone_size: NA
v_call: TRBV7-9

cdr3_nt: TGTGCCAGCAGCCCGGAAGGGACGAGGATGGGCGAGCAGTACTTC
cdr3_aa: CASSPEGTRMGEQYF
j_call: TRBJ2-7
d_call: NA
clone_size: NA
v_call: TRBV13

cdr3_nt: TGTGCCAGCAGCCAGGATATGTCGGATCTAGAGACCCAGTACTTC
cdr3_aa: CASSQDMSDLETQYF
j_call: TRBJ2-5
d_call: NA
clone_size: few
v_call: TRBV5-4

cdr3_nt: TGTGCCAGCAGCTTAGGGCTAGCGGGGGGCCCGGAGACCCAGTACTTC
cdr3_aa: CASSLGLAGGPETQYF
j_call: TRBJ2-5
d_call: TRBD2
clone_size: NA
v_call: TRBV7-8

cdr3_nt: TGTGCCAGCTCCACCGGGAGGGACTACGAGCAGTACTTC
cdr3_aa: CASSTGRDYEQYF
j_call: TRBJ2-7
d_call: TRBD2
clone_size: few
v_call: TRBV25-1

cdr3_nt: TGTGCCAGCAGCCAAGTGAGAAAAGACTATGGCTACACCTTC
cdr3_aa: CASSQVRKDYGYTF
j_call: TRBJ1-2
d_call: NA
clone_size: once
v_call: TRBV3-1

cdr3_nt: TGTGCCAGTAGTATGGATAGCGGGGGTTCCACCGGGGAGCTGTTTTTT
cdr3_aa: CASSMDSGGSTGELFF
j_call: TRBJ2-2
d_call: TRBD2
clone_size: NA
v_call: TRBV19

cdr3_nt: TGTGCCAGTAGTCCCGTGGGGTCGGGACAGCCCCAGCATTTT
cdr3_aa: CASSPVGSGQPQHF
j_call: TRBJ1-5
d_call: NA
clone_size: NA
v_call: TRBV19

cdr3_nt: TGTGCCATCAGTGAGTTCTCGGGACACCGCTACAATGAGCAGTTCTTC
cdr3_aa: CAISEFSGHRYNEQFF
j_call: TRBJ2-1
d_call: NA
clone_size: once
v_call: TRBV10-3

cdr3_nt: TGTGCCAGCACCTTCTTCGGACAGGGATATGGCTACACCTTC
cdr3_aa: CASTFFGQGYGYTF
j_call: TRBJ1-2
d_call: TRBD1
clone_size: NA
v_call: TRBV28

cdr3_nt: TGTGCCAGCAACTCTAAGGGCGCCGGGATCAATGAGCAGTTCTTC
cdr3_aa: CASNSKGAGINEQFF
j_call: TRBJ2-1
d_call: NA
clone_size: NA
v_call: TRBV28

cdr3_nt: TGCAGCGTTGTTCCGGGTTTGAACACTGAAGCTTTCTTT
cdr3_aa: CSVVPGLNTEAFF
j_call: TRBJ1-1
d_call: NA
clone_size: NA
v_call: TRBV29-1

cdr3_nt: TGTGCCAGCTCACCCCCACAGGTTGACTATGGCTACACCTTC
cdr3_aa: CASSPPQVDYGYTF
j_call: TRBJ1-2
d_call: NA
clone_size: NA
v_call: TRBV18